This TCR beta chain appears in the sequencing data of a study of blood T cell repertoires in COVID-19. Study information: T cells, B-cell-depleted T cells, or PBMCs provided the cDNA or gDNA that served as material.

V lost 0 bases to trimming and J lost 1 base; unmatched junction nucleotides: 8. CDR1 is LGHNA and CDR2 is YNFKEQ in the germline V gene. The CDR3 runs to 17 residues. Authors' data handling: Nucleated cell number was recorded as an estimate derived from reference gene primer amplification. Using immunoSEQ multiplex PCR, the repertoire was profiled, and TCRdb retains in-frame clones only, with some absent. That table supplies the V and J calls and clone size; D and trimming were determined from the DNA. Here the sample spans about 34,000 clones, 85% to 90% being singletons. This receptor was obtained from a human donor with active COVID-19. The donor label of this sample is uncertain. Material for sequencing was peripheral blood. This chain uses TRBV4-2 with TRBJ1-1; 7 positions match TRBD1. This CDR3 is CASSQDPGGKRNTEAFF. The CDR3 nucleotides are TGTGCCAGCAGCCAAGATCCAGGGGGGAAAAGGAACACTGAAGCTTTCTTT.